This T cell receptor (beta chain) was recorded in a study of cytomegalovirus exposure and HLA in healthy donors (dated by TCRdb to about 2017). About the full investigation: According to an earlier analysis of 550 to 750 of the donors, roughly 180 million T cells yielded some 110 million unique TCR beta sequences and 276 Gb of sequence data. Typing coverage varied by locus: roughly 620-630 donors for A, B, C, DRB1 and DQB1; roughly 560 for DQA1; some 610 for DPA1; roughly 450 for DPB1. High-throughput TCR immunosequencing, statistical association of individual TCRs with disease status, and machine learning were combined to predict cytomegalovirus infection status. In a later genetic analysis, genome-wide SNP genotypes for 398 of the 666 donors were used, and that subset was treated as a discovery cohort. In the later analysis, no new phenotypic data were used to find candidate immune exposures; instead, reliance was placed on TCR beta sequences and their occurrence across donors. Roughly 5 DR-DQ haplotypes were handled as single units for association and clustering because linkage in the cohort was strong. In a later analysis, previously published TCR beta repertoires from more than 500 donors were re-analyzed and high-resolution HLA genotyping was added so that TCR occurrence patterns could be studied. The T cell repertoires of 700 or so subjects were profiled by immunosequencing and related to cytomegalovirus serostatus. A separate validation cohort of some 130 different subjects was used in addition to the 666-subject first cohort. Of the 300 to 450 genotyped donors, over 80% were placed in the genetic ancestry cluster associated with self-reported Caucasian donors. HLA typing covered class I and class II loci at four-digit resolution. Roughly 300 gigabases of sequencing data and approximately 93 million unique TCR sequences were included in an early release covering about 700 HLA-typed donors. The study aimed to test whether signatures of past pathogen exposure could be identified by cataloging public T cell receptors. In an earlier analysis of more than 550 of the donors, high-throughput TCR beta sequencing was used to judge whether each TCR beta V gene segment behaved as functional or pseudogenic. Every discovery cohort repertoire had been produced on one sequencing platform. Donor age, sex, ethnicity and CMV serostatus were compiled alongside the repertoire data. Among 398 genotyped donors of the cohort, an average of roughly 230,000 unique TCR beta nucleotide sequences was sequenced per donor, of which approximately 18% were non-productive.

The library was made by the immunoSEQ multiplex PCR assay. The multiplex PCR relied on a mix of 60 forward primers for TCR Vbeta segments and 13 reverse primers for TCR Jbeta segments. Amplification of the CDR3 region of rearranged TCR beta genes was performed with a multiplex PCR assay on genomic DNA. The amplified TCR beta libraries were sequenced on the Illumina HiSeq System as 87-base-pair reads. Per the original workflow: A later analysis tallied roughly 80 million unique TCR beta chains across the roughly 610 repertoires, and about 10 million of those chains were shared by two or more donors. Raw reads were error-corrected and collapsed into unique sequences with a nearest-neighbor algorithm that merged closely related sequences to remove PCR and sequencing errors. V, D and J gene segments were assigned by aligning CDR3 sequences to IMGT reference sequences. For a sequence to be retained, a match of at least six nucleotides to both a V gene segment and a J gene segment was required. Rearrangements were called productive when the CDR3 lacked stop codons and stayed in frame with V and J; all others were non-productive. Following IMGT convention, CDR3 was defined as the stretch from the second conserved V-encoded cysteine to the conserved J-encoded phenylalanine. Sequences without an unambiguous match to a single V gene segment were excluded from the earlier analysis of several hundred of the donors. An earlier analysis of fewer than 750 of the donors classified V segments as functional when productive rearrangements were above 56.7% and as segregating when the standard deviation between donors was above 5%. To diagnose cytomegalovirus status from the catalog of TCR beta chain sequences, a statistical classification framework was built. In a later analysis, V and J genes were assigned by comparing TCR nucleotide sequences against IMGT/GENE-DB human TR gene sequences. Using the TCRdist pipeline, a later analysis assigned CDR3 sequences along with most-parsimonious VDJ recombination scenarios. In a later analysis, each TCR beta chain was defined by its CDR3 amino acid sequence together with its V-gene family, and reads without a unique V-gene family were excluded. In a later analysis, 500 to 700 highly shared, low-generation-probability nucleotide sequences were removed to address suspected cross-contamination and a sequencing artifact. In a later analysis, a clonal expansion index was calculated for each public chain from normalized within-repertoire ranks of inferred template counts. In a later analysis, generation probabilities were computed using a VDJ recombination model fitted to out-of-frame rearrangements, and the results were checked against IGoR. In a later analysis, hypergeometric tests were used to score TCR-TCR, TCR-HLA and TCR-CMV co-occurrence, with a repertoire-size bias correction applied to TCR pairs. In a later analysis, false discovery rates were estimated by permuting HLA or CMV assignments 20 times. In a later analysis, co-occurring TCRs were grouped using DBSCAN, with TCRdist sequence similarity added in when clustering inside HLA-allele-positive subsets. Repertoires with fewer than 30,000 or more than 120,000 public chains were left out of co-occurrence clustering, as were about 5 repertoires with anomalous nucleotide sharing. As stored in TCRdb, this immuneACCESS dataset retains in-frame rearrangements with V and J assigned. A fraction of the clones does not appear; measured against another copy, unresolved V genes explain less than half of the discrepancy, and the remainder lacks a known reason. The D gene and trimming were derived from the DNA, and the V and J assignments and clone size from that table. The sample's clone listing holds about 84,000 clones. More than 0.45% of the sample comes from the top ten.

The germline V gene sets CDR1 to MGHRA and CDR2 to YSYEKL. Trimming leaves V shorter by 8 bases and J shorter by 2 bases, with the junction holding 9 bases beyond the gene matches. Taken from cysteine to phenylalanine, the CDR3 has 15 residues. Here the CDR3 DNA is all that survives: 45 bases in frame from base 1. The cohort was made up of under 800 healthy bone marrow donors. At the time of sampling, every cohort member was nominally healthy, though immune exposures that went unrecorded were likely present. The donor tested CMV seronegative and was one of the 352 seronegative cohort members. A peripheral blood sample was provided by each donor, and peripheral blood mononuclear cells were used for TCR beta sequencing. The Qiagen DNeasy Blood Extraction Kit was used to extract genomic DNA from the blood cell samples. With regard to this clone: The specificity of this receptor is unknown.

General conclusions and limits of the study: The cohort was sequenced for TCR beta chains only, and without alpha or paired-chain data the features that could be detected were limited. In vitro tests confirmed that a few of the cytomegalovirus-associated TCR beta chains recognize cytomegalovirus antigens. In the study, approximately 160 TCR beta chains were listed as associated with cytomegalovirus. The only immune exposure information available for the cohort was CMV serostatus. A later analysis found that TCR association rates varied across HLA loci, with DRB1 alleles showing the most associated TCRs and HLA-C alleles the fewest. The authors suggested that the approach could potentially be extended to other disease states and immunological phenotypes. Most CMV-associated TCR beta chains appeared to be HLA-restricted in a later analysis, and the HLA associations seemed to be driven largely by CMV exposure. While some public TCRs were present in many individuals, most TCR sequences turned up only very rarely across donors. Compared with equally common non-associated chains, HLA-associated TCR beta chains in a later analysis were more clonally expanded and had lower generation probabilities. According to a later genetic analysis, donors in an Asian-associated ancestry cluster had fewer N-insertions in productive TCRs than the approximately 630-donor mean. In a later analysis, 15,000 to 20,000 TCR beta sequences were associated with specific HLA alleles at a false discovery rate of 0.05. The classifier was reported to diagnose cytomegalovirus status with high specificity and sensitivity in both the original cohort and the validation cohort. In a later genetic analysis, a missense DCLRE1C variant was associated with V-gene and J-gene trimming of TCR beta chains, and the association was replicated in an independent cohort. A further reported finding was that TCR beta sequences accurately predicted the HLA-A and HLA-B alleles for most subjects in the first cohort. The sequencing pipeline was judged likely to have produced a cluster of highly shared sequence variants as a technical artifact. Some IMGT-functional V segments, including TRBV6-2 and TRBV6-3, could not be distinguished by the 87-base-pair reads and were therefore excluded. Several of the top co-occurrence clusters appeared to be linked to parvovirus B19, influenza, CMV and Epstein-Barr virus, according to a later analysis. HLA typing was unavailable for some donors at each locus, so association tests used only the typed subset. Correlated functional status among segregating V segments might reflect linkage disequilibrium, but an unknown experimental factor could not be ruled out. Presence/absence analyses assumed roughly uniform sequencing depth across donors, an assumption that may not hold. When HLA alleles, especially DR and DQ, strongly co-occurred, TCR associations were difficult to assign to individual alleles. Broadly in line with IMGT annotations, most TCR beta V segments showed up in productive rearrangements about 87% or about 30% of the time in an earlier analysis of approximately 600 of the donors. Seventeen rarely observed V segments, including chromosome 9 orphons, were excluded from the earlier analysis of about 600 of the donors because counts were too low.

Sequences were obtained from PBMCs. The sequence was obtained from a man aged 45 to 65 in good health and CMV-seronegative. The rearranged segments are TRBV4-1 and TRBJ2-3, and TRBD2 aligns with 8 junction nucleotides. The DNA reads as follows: TGCGCCAGCTCGGGACTAGTAATCCCCACAGATACGCAGTATTTT. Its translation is CASSGLVIPTDTQYF.